Given below is one TCR beta chain in context. The target antigen is unknown. This sample was taken from a study of Tregs in tolerant kidney transplant recipients. Study-level findings and limits: Tregs expanded with activated donor B cells seemed most donor-specific.

Germline CDR1 PRHDT, CDR2 FYEKMQ (reference sequence). The CDR3 is 13 residues long. Trimming stripped 4 bases from V and 8 bases from J, with 11 bases between. Measured with immunoSEQ multiplex PCR; TCRdb has only the in-frame clones, and not every one. This table has 50,000 to 85,000 clones, over 85% appearing once. Unstimulated regulatory T cells (CD4+CD25+CD127-), CD4+CD25- non-regulatory cells, CD4 and CD8 cells were FACS-sorted from thawed PBMCs. This TCR came from a human donor who received a combined kidney and bone marrow transplant. Source: CD8+ T cells from blood, taken before the transplant. The J gene is TRBJ2-2, the V gene TRBV13; D remains unclear. The CDR3 region is CASSSATRGELFF. The CDR3 nucleotides read TGTGCCAGCAGCTCCGCAACTCGGGGGGAGCTGTTTTTT.